The clone carrying this T cell receptor (beta chain) was picked up many times. Its antigen is unknown. The V segment lost 2 bases and the J segment 8 bases; nucleotides outside the gene matches: 8. The CDR3 loop spans 16 amino acids. One entry per CDR3 protein, called by TCRdb with MiXCR from the 5' RACE reads. In the table there are a few hundred thousand distinct CDR3 sequences, 11% of which are singletons. This sample was taken from a study of T cells after yellow fever vaccination. Findings and caveats of the study: Detected again after the booster were most primary-vaccination clones, at nearly 97% CD4 and roughly 88% CD8. By day 5 rather than day 15, the secondary response had peaked, though it was weaker. A small share of clonotypes appeared in both CD4 and CD8 compartments.

This specimen consisted of PBMCs, obtained on the day of the first yellow fever vaccination. The clonotype comes from a man between 18 and 35 years old who received the YFV17D yellow fever vaccine. V gene TRBV12-3 or TRBV12-4 combines with J gene TRBJ2-2; 10 nucleotides match TRBD1. In DNA, the CDR3 is TGTGCCAGCAGTTTACCCGGGACAGGGGTCCGTGGGGAGCTGTTTTTT. Amino acids: CASSLPGTGVRGELFF.